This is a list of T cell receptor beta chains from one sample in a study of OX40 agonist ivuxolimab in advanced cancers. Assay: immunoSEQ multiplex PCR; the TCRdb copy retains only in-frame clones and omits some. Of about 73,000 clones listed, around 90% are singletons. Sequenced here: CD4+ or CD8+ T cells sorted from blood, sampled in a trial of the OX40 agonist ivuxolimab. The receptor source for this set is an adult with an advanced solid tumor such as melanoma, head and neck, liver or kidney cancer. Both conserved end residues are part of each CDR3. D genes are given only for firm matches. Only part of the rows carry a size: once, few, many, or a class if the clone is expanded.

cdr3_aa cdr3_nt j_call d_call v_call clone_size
CASTLGRGYNSPLHF TGTGCCAGCACCCTGGGGAGGGGATATAATTCACCCCTCCACTTT TRBJ1-6 . TRBV5-6 .
CASTSGDSYNEQFF TGCGCCAGCACTTCAGGGGACTCCTACAATGAGCAGTTCTTC TRBJ2-1 . TRBV10-1 .
CASSVYLADEQFF TGTGCCAGCAGTGTCTACTTAGCTGATGAGCAGTTCTTC TRBJ2-1 . TRBV27 .
CASSIPPSAEDTGELFF TGTGCCAGTAGTATACCCCCCTCAGCCGAGGACACCGGGGAGCTGTTTTTT TRBJ2-2 . TRBV19 .
CATSTLGRREYGYTF TGTGCCACCAGCACCCTGGGCAGGCGGGAATATGGCTACACCTTC TRBJ1-2 . TRBV15 .
CASSFIQGTYEQYF TGTGCCAGCAGCTTTATCCAGGGGACCTACGAGCAGTACTTC TRBJ2-7 . TRBV11-2 .
CASSLGTNYGYTF TGTGCCAGCAGTCTCGGAACTAACTATGGCTACACCTTC TRBJ1-2 . TRBV25-1 .
CASSYSREGTGREAFF TGTGCCAGCAGTTACTCGCGAGAGGGCACCGGGAGGGAAGCTTTCTTT TRBJ1-1 . TRBV6-5 once
CSAAGTGSDTEAFF TGCAGCGCCGCTGGGACAGGCTCGGACACTGAAGCTTTCTTT TRBJ1-1 TRBD1 TRBV29-1 .
CASSKTTGSPYEQYF TGTGCCAGCAGCAAGACCACAGGGTCTCCCTACGAGCAGTACTTC TRBJ2-7 . TRBV9 .
CASSPSSGQVPYEQYF TGTGCCAGCAGTCCCTCATCCGGACAGGTCCCCTACGAGCAGTACTTC TRBJ2-7 TRBD1 TRBV27 .
CASSSIGGKGDTQYF TGTGCCAGCAGCTCCATCGGGGGGAAGGGAGATACGCAGTATTTT TRBJ2-3 TRBD2 TRBV5-4 .
CASSLGGLYNEQFF TGTGCCAGCAGCTTAGGAGGACTCTACAATGAGCAGTTCTTC TRBJ2-1 . TRBV11-3 .
CASRDRGRGELFF TGTGCCAGCAGGGACAGGGGAAGGGGGGAGCTGTTTTTT TRBJ2-2 TRBD1 TRBV27 .
CASSIPAGEKYNEQFF TGTGCCAGTAGTATCCCCGCAGGGGAAAAATACAATGAGCAGTTCTTC TRBJ2-1 . TRBV19 .
CAWGEIDEQYF TGTGCCTGGGGGGAGATAGACGAGCAGTACTTC TRBJ2-7 . TRBV30 .
CASSLIGGRTTDTQYF TGTGCCAGCAGTTTAATTGGTGGACGGACCACAGATACGCAGTATTTT TRBJ2-3 . TRBV27 .
CASSSGPEAFF TGTGCCAGCAGTTCCGGGCCTGAAGCTTTCTTT TRBJ1-1 . TRBV27 .
CASRGMSDTEAFF TGTGCCAGTAGAGGGATGTCGGACACTGAAGCTTTCTTT TRBJ1-1 . TRBV19 .
CSGTGVYGYTF TGCAGCGGGACAGGGGTCTATGGCTACACCTTC TRBJ1-2 TRBD1 TRBV29-1 .
CASNEYREGATDTQYF TGCGCCAGCAACGAATACCGAGAGGGGGCGACAGATACGCAGTATTTT TRBJ2-3 TRBD1 TRBV5-1 .
CASSGSSPRNTGELFF TGTGCCAGCAGTGGGTCGTCCCCTCGGAACACCGGGGAGCTGTTTTTT TRBJ2-2 . TRBV6-1 .
CASSSQGRGPYEQYF TGTGCCAGCAGCTCACAGGGGAGGGGCCCCTACGAGCAGTACTTC TRBJ2-7 . TRBV9 .
CASREGAGYGYTF TGCGCCAGCAGGGAGGGTGCTGGGTATGGCTACACCTTC TRBJ1-2 . TRBV5-1 .
CASSLYQSSYNEQFF TGTGCCAGCAGCCTTTACCAGAGCTCCTACAATGAGCAGTTCTTC TRBJ2-1 . TRBV14 .
CARHTGELFF TGTGCCCGACACACCGGGGAGCTGTTTTTT TRBJ2-2 . TRBV27 .
CASSPVPADTQYF TGTGCCAGTTCGCCAGTCCCCGCAGATACGCAGTATTTT TRBJ2-3 . TRBV19 .
CASTLWPLQGLSGANVLTF TGTGCCAGCACCTTATGGCCCCTACAGGGTCTATCTGGGGCCAACGTCCTGACTTTC TRBJ2-6 . TRBV7-2 .
CAISEPGQGIYEQYF TGTGCCATCAGTGAGCCCGGACAGGGTATCTACGAGCAGTACTTC TRBJ2-7 TRBD1 TRBV10-3 .
CASSLAGGGYTF TGTGCCAGCAGCTTAGCGGGGGGTGGCTACACCTTC TRBJ1-2 . TRBV7-9 once
CASSNTGVAGETNYGYTF TGCGCCAGCAGTAATACAGGGGTAGCAGGAGAAACTAACTATGGCTACACCTTC TRBJ1-2 TRBD1 TRBV5-1 .
CATSGGQGGTDTQYF TGTGCCACCAGCGGGGGACAGGGAGGGACAGATACGCAGTATTTT TRBJ2-3 TRBD1 TRBV15 .
CASSPLFTKAGNQPQHF TGTGCCAGCAGCCCCCTCTTCACCAAGGCGGGCAATCAGCCCCAGCATTTT TRBJ1-5 . TRBV7-2 .
CASEFGGTQYF TGTGCCAGCGAGTTCGGGGGTACGCAGTATTTT TRBJ2-3 . TRBV6-1 .
CSVTGTPRSGNTIYF TGCAGCGTCACCGGGACACCGAGGTCTGGAAACACCATATATTTT TRBJ1-3 . TRBV29-1 .
CASSEAYRAYNEQFF TGTGCCAGCAGTGAAGCATACAGAGCTTACAATGAGCAGTTCTTC TRBJ2-1 . TRBV2 .
CASSLGSDTQYF TGTGCCAGCAGCTTGGGGTCAGATACGCAGTATTTT TRBJ2-3 . TRBV5-4 .
CASSLLELNIQYF TGTGCCAGCAGCTTATTAGAACTAAACATTCAGTACTTC TRBJ2-4 . TRBV7-2 .
CASSSPQSGGPPGNIQYF TGTGCCAGCAGCTCGCCTCAGTCGGGGGGCCCCCCAGGGAACATTCAGTACTTC TRBJ2-4 . TRBV9 .
CASSSQGGPNGYTF TGTGCCAGCAGCTCCCAGGGGGGGCCGAATGGCTACACCTTC TRBJ1-2 TRBD1 TRBV5-5 .
CASSSSGSNGYTF TGTGCCAGCAGCTCGTCGGGGTCCAATGGCTACACCTTC TRBJ1-2 . TRBV5-4 once
CASSFIAGRNNEQFF TGTGCCAGCAGCTTTATAGCGGGGAGGAACAATGAGCAGTTCTTC TRBJ2-1 TRBD2 TRBV7-6 .
CASSYPGQGVRDTQYF TGTGCCAGCAGTTACCCCGGACAGGGAGTGAGAGATACGCAGTATTTT TRBJ2-3 TRBD1 TRBV6-6 .
CASKQGSNTEAFF TGTGCCAGCAAACAGGGATCAAACACTGAAGCTTTCTTT TRBJ1-1 . TRBV27 .
CASSQAGGRGNEQFF TGTGCCAGCAGCCAAGCGGGCGGACGTGGGAATGAGCAGTTCTTC TRBJ2-1 . TRBV9 .
CASSEAGLGTDTQYF TGTGCCAGCAGTGAAGCAGGGTTGGGCACAGATACGCAGTATTTT TRBJ2-3 . TRBV2 .
CASSQEPTPGQYF TGTGCCAGCAGCCAAGAGCCTACCCCGGGACAGTACTTC TRBJ2-7 . TRBV4-2 .
CASSEASGGAYEQFF TGTGCCAGCAGTGAGGCTAGCGGGGGGGCGTACGAGCAGTTCTTC TRBJ2-1 TRBD2 TRBV2 .
CASSERGGTDTQYF TGTGCCAGCAGTGAGCGGGGGGGCACAGATACGCAGTATTTT TRBJ2-3 TRBD2 TRBV6-4 few
CASSSHQDSYEQYF TGTGCCAGCAGCTCGCATCAGGACAGCTACGAGCAGTACTTC TRBJ2-7 . TRBV7-9 .
CASSFGGTVNTEAFF TGTGCCAGCAGCTTCGGCGGGACGGTGAACACTGAAGCTTTCTTT TRBJ1-1 . TRBV7-9 .